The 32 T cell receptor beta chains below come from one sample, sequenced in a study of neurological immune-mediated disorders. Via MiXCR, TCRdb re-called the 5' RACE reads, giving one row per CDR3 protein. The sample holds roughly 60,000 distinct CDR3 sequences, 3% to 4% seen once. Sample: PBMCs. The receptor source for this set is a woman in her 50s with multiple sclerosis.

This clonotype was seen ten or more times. CDR3 nucleotides: TGCAGTGCTGTAGCGGGAGGGGAATACAATGAGCAGTTCTTC. Its translation is CSAVAGGEYNEQFF. The V call is TRBV20-1, the J call TRBJ2-1; 11 bases agree with TRBD2. The V segment lost 5 bases and the J segment 4 bases; nucleotides outside the gene matches: 4. Per the germline V gene, CDR1 is DFQATT and CDR2 is SNEGSKA (reference sequence). The CDR3 is 14 residues long.

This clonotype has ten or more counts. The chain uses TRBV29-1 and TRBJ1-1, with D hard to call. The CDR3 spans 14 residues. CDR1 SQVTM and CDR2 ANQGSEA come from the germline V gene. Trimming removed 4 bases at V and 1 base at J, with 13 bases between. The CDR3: CSVVSYPTNTEAFF. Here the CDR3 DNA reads TGCAGCGTTGTATCTTATCCTACGAACACTGAAGCTTTCTTT.

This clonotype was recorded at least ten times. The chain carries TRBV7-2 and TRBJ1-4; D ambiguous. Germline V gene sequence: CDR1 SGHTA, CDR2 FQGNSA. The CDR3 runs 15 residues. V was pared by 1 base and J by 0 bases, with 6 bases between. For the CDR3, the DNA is TGTGCCAGCAGCTTAGTTGGCGCAACTAATGAAAAACTGTTTTTT. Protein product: CASSLVGATNEKLFF.

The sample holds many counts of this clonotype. CDR3 protein: CASSFHGTYNNEQFF. The DNA for the CDR3 is TGTGCCAGCAGCTTTCACGGGACATACAACAATGAGCAGTTCTTC. The V and J genes are TRBV11-2 and TRBJ2-1, with D perhaps TRBD1 (6 bases). The ends were cut back, 3 bases at V and 5 bases at J, with 14 bases in the middle. Germline V lookup: CDR1 SGHAT, CDR2 FQNNGV. The CDR3 is made up of 15 amino acids.

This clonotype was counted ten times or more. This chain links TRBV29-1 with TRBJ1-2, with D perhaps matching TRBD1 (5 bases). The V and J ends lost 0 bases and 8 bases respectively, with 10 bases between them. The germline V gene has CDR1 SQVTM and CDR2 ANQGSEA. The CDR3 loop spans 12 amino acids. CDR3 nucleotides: TGCAGCGTTGAAGACAGGGTCGGCGGCTACACCTTC. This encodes CSVEDRVGGYTF.

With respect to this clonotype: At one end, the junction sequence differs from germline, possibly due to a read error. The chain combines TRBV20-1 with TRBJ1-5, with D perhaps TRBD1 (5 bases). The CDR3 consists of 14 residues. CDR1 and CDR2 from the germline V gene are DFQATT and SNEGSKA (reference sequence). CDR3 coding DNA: TGCAGTGCTAGAGGTGGGGGGAGTCATCAGCCCCAGAATTTT. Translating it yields CSARGGGSHQPQNF.

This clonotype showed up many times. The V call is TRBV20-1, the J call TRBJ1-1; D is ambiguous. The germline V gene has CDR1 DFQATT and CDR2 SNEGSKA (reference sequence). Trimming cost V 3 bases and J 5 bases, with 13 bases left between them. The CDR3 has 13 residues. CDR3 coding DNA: TGCAGTGCTAGTCTCCCGGGCGGGACTGAAGCTTTCTTT. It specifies CSASLPGGTEAFF.

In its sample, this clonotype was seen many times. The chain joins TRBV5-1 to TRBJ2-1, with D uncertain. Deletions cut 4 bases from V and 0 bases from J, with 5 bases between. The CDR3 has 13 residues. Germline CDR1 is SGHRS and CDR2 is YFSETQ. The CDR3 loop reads CASSESSYNEQFF. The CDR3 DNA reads TGCGCCAGCAGCGAGAGCTCCTACAATGAGCAGTTCTTC.

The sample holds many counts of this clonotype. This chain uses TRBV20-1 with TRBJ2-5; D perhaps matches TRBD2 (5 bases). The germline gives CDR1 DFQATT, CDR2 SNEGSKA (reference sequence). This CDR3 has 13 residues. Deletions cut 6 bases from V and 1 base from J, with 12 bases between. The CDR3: CSAGSLAQETQYF. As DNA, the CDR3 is TGCAGTGCGGGGAGCCTAGCCCAAGAGACCCAGTACTTC.

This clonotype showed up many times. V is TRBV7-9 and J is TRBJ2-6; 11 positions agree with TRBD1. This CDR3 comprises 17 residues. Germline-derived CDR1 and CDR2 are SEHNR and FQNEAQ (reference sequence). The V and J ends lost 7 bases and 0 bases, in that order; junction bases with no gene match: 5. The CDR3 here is CASTHGTGGSGANVLTF. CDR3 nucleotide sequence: TGTGCCAGCACCCACGGGACAGGGGGCTCTGGGGCCAACGTCCTGACTTTC.

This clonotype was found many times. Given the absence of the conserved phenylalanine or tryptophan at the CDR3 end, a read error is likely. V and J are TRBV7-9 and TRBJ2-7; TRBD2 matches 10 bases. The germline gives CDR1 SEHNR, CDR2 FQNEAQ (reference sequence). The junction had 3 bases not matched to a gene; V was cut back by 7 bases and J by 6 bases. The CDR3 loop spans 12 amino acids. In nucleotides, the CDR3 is TGTGCCAGCACTAGCGGGAGCACCGAGCAGTACAAC. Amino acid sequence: CASTSGSTEQYN.

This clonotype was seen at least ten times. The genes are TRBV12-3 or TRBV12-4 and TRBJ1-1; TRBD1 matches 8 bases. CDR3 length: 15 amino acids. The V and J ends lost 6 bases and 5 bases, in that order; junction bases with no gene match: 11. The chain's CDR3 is CASRHDRGRGTEAFF. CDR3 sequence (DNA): TGTGCCAGCAGGCACGACAGGGGTAGGGGAACTGAAGCTTTCTTT.

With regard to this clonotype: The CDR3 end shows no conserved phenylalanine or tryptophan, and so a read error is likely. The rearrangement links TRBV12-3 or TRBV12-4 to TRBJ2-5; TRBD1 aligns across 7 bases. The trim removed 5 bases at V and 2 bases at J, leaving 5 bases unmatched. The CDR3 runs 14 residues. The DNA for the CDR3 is TGTGCCAGCAGTCGAGGGACAGAACAAGAGACCCAGTACAAC. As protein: CASSRGTEQETQYN.

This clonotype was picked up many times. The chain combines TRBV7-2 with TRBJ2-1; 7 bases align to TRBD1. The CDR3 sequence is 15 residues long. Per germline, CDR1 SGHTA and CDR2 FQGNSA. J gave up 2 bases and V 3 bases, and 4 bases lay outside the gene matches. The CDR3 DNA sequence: TGTGCCAGCAGCTTTGCGCAGGGGGCCTACAATGAGCAGTTCTTC. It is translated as CASSFAQGAYNEQFF.

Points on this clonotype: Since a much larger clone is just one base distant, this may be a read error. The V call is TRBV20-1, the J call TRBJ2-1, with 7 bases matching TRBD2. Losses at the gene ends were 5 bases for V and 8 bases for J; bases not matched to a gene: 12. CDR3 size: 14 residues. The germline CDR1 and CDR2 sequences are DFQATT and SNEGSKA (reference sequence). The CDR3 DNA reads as TGCAGTGCTGGGGGGGGAAAGGGCATCGATGAGCAGTTCTTC. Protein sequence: CSAGGGKGIDEQFF.

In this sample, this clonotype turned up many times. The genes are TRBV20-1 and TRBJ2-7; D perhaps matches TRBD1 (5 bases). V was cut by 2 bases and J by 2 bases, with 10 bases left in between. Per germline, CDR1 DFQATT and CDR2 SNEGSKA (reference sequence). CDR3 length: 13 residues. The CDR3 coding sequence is TGCAGTGCTAGAACAGGAGTCACCTACGAGCAGTACTTC. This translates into CSARTGVTYEQYF.

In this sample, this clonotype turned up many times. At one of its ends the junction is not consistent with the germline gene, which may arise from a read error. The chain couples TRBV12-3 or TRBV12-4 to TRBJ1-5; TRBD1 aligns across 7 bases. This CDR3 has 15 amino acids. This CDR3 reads CASSPGDSRNHPQHF. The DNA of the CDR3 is TGTGCCAGCAGTCCTGGGGACAGCCGCAATCACCCCCAGCATTTT.

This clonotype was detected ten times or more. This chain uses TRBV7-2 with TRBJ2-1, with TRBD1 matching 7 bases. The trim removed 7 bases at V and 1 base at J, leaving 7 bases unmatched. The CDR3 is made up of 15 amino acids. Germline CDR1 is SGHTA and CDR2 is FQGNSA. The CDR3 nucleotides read TGTGCCAGCACCTTGCCAGGGGGATCCTACAATGAGCAGTTCTTC. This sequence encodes CASTLPGGSYNEQFF. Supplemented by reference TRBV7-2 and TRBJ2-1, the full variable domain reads GAGVSQSPSNKVTEKGKDVELRCDPISGHTALYWYRQSLGQGLEFLIYFQGNSAPDKSGLPSDRFSAERTGGSVSTLTIQRTQQEDSAVYLCASTLPGGSYNEQFFGPGTRLTVL.

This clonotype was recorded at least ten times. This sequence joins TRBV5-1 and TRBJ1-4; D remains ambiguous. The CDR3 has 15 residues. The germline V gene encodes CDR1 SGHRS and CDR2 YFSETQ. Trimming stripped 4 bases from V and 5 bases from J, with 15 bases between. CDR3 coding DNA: TGCGCCAGCAGCGCTGGACTCAGCGTCAATGAAAAACTGTTTTTT. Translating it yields CASSAGLSVNEKLFF.

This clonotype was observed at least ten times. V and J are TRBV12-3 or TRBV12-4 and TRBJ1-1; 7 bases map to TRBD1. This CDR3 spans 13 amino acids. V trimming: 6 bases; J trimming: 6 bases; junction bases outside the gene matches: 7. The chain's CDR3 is CASSLGTDPEAFF. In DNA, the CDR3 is TGTGCCAGCAGCCTCGGGACAGATCCTGAAGCTTTCTTT.

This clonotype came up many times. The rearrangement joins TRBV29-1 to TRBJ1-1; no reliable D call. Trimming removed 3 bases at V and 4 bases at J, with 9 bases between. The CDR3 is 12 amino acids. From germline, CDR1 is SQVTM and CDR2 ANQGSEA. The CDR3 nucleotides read TGCAGCGTTGATCCCGGGAGCACTGAAGCTTTCTTT. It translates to CSVDPGSTEAFF.

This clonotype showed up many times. Here the CDR3 reads CSARDIAGGTDTQYF. The CDR3 DNA reads as TGCAGTGCTAGAGATATAGCGGGAGGCACAGATACGCAGTATTTT. The V call is TRBV20-1, the J call TRBJ2-3, with 9 bases matching TRBD2. CDR1 DFQATT and CDR2 SNEGSKA come from the germline V gene (reference sequence). The CDR3 covers 15 residues. Trimming at V came to 0 bases and at J to 1 base, leaving 2 bases not matched to a gene.

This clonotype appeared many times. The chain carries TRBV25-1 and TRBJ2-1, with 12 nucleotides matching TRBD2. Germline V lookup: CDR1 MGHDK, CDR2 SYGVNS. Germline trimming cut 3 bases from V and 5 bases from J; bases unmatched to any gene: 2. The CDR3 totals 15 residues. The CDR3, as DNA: TGTGCCAGCAGTGACCTAGCGGGAGGGAACAATGAGCAGTTCTTC. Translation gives CASSDLAGGNNEQFF.

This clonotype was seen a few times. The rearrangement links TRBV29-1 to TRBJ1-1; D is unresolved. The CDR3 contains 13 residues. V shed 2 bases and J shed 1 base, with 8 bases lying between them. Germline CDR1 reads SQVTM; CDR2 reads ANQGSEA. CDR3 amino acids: CSVEPSGNTEAFF. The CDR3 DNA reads TGCAGCGTTGAACCTTCAGGGAACACTGAAGCTTTCTTT.

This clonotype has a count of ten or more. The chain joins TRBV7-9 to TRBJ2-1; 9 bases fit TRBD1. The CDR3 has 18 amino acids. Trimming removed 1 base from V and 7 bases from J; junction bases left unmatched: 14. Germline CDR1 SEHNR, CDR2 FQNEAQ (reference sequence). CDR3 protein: CASSLGGGRRTGVNEQFF. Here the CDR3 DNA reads TGTGCCAGCAGCTTAGGAGGGGGAAGACGGACAGGGGTGAATGAGCAGTTCTTC.

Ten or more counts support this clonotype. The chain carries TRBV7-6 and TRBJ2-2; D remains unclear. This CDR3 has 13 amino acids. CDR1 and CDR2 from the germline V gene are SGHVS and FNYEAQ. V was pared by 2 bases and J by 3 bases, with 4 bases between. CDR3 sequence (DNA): TGTGCCAGCAGCTTATGGGACACCGGGGAGCTGTTTTTT. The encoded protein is CASSLWDTGELFF.

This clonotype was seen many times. The CDR3 nucleotides read TGTGCCAGCAGCGCGCGGGACAGCCCTAATCAGCCCCAGCATTTT. Protein product: CASSARDSPNQPQHF. The chain employs TRBV7-2 and TRBJ1-5; TRBD1 agrees at 7 bases. Germline values: CDR1 SGHTA, CDR2 FQGNSA. CDR3 size: 15 residues. The V and J ends lost 5 bases and 4 bases, in that order; junction bases with no gene match: 8.

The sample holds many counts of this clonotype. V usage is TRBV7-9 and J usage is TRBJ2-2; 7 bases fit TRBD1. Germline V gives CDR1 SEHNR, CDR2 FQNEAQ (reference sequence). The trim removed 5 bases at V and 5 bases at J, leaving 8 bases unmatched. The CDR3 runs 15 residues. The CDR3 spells CASSQRQGRTGELFF. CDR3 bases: TGTGCCAGCAGCCAGAGACAGGGACGAACCGGGGAGCTGTTTTTT.

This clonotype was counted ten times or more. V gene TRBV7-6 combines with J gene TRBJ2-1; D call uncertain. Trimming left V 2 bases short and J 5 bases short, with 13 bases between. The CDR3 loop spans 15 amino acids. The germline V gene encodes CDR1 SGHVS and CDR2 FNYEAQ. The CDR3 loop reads CASSLYRGGHNEQFF. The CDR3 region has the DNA TGTGCCAGCAGCTTATACCGCGGTGGCCACAATGAGCAGTTCTTC.

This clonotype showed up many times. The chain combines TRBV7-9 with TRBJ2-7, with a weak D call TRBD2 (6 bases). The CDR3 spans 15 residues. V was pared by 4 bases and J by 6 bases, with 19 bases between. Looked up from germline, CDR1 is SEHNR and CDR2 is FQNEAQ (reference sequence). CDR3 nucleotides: TGTGCCAGCAGCTGGCCCGGGGGTGGGCTTGGCGAGCAGTACTTC. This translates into CASSWPGGGLGEQYF.

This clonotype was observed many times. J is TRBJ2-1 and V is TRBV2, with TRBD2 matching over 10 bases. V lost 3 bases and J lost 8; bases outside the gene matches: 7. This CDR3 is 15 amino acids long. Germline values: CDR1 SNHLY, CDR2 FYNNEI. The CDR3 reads CASSEEASGSDEQFF. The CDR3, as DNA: TGTGCCAGCAGTGAGGAGGCTAGCGGGAGTGATGAGCAGTTCTTC.

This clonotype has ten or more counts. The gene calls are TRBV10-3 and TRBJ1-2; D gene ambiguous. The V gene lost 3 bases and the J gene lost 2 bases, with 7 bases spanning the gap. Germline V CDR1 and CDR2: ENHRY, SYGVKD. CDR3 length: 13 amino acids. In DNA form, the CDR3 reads TGTGCCATCAGTGAAGGCAGAAACTATGGCTACACCTTC. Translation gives CAISEGRNYGYTF.